A single T cell receptor beta chain is shown here with its context. Its antigen is not yet known. Base qualities were left out, and no much larger clone turns up one base away. This entry belongs to a study of blood T cell repertoires in COVID-19 (dated by TCRdb to about 2020). For the wider study: Samples from collaborators originated in the United States, Italy and Spain and spanned both the acute and convalescent phases of COVID-19. The repertoires were released in a freely available public database intended as a resource for research on the immune response to SARS-CoV-2. Samples were obtained from the ongoing ImmuneRACE study (first 160 participants) and from some 1,200 subjects provided by 6 global collaborators. Sample metadata almost always included a de-identified subject ID, COVID-19 status, age in years and sex. The prospective study material was composed of cDNA or gDNA derived from T cells, B-cell-depleted T cells, or PBMCs. Where available, HLA class I and class II types were taken from metadata supplied by the sample provider and were not determined by assay-based typing. The dataset comprised deeply sampled blood TCRbeta repertoires from subjects exposed to, actively infected with, or recovered from COVID-19. Results the study describes overall, beyond this receptor: The amount of clinical and demographic metadata varied by source and participant and was provided uncurated.

Each collaborating institution followed its own protocols to collect whole blood in K2EDTA tubes. For TCRbeta analysis, collaborators shipped samples as frozen whole blood, isolated PBMCs, or DNA extracted from either of those sample types. The immunoSEQ Assay, a bias-controlled multiplex PCR, was used to amplify TCRbeta CDR3 regions from genomic DNA. In the authors' own workflow: The number of nucleated cells in each sample was estimated from the amplification of reference gene primers within the assay. To quantify the absolute abundance of each unique TCRbeta CDR3 rearrangement, sequence reads were collapsed and filtered. Productive Simpson clonality was computed per sample as the square root of Simpson's diversity index over productive rearrangements. TCRdb retrieved this table from immuneACCESS and kept in-frame rearrangements only. Not all clones are present; in checked studies, unresolved V genes account for under half, and no reason is known for the remainder. The V and J calls and the clone size are those of that table, but D and trimming were determined from the DNA. For this sample the table gives roughly 120,000 clones, of which over 60% were detected only once. 3.5% to 5% of the sample is taken by the ten largest.

CDR1 and CDR2, per the germline V gene, are MGHRA and YSYEKL. The CDR3 runs 18 amino acids, cysteine and phenylalanine included. CDR3 DNA only is kept here, 54 bases in frame from base 1. V was cut back by 3 bases and J by 1 base, leaving a gap of 21 bases between them. The sample was peripheral blood. Recombination connected TRBV4-1 to TRBJ1-1, with TRBD1 tentatively as D gene (5 bases match). The sequence was obtained from a human donor in a cohort sampled during active or convalescent COVID-19. This receptor has the CDR3 CASSHRIDPGMGNTEAFF. DNA sequence: TGCGCCAGCAGCCACCGGATAGACCCAGGGATGGGGAACACTGAAGCTTTCTTT.